Following are 3 T cell receptor beta chains from one sample sequenced in a study of blood T cell repertoires in COVID-19. Only in-frame clones appear in the TCRdb table, and some are missing; sequencing was by immunoSEQ multiplex PCR. The data contain about 91,000 clones, roughly three quarters of them singletons. Sample: peripheral blood. These receptors originate from a woman of 80 years or more with acute or convalescent COVID-19.

The chain is built from TRBV7-2 and TRBJ1-2; 8 positions match TRBD1. From germline, CDR1 is SGHTA and CDR2 FQGNSA. CDR3 length: 14 amino acids. After removal of 5 bases from V and 4 bases from J, the junction contained 6 bases not matched to a gene. The CDR3 DNA follows: TGTGCCAGCAGCCCCCGACAGGGGTCCTATGGCTACACCTTC. It translates to CASSPRQGSYGYTF.

This clone was picked up one time. J is TRBJ2-6 and V is TRBV13; possibly TRBD1 for D (5 bases). The CDR3 spans 15 residues. Germline V gene sequence: CDR1 PRHDT, CDR2 FYEKMQ (reference sequence). V lost 3 bases and J 0 bases, leaving 6 bases between the germline ends. The CDR3 nucleotides are TGTGCCAGCAGCTTGGGGCCCTCTGGGGCCAACGTCCTGACTTTC. Protein: CASSLGPSGANVLTF.

This chain joins TRBV20-1 and TRBJ1-4; TRBD1 aligns across 9 bases. The V segment lost 3 bases and the J segment 8 bases; nucleotides outside the gene matches: 1. CDR3 length: 12 amino acids. Germline CDR1 reads DFQATT; CDR2 reads SNEGSKA (reference sequence). CDR3 DNA sequence: TGCAGTGCTAGTGGGACAGGGGAAAAACTGTTTTTT. This sequence encodes CSASGTGEKLFF.